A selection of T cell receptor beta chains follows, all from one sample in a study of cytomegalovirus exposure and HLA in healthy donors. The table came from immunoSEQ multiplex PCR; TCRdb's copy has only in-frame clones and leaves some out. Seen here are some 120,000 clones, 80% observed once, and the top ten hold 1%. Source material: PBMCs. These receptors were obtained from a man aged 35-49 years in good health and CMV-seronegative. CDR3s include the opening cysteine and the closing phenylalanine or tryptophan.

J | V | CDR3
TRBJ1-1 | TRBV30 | CAWSEQGDTEAFF
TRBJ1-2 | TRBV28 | CASSGGAGNYGYTF
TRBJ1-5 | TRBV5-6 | CASSWGQGRQPQHF
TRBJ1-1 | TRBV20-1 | CSASTDRSAFF
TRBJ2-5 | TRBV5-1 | CASSLNAPAGQETQYF
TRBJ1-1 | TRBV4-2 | CASSHDPDKNTEAFF
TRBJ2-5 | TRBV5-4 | CASSSGLAGGQETQYF
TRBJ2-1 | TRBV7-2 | CASSLDTGVYNEQFF
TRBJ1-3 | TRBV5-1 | CASNIGPTGSSGNTIYF
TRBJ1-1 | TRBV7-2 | CASSPLGPGRMNTEAFF
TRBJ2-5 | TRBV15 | CATSRDVVESGTQYF
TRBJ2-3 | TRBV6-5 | CASSLTDSTDTQYF
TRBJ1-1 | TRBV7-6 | CASSLMAAANTEAFF
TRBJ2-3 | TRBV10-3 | CAISGDRESTDTQYF
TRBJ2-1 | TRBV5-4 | CASSLVAGPYNEQFF
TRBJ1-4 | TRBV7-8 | CASSLATGPLEKLFF
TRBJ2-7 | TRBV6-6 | CASSYLGQPSYEQYF
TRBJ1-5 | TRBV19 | CASSIVRGGNQPQHF
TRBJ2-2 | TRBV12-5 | CASGLVLGGGDTGELFF
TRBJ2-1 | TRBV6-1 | CASYSGGATYNEQFF
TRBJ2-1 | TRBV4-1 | CASSQDGGTYNEQFF
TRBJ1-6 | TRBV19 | CASSIMGTGSPLHF
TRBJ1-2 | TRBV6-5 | CASSDSANYGYTF